The sequence of this T cell receptor beta chain was determined in a study of STAT5B mutations in CD4+ large granular lymphocyte leukemia. Study conclusions and caveats: 8/27 top patient clones versus 2/35 control clones were TRBV06-family. About a quarter of private leukemic clonotypes occurred rarely in other patients' non-leukemic repertoires.

Comments on this clone: Antigen: not known.

J gave up 3 bases and V 7 bases, and 2 bases lay outside the gene matches. CDR3 size: 13 residues. CDR1 and CDR2 (germline): SEHNR, FQNEAQ (reference sequence). Libraries were prepared by immunoSEQ multiplex PCR; TCRdb keeps only in-frame clonotypes and omits some of them. This sample carries about 48,000 clones, about 70% of them seen once, and the ten largest clones take more than 1.5%. Sequenced: CD4+ T cells from blood buffy coats. The chain recombines TRBV7-9 with TRBJ1-4, with 7 bases aligning to TRBD1. The sequence was obtained from a human donor in good health. In nucleotides, the CDR3 is TGTGCCAGCACCGGGACAGCTAATGAAAAACTGTTTTTT. It translates to CASTGTANEKLFF.